These T cell receptor beta chains were read from a single sample in a study of shared clonotypes between healthy human individuals. The assay was immunoSEQ multiplex PCR, and TCRdb's table has in-frame clones only and misses some. This table holds roughly 2 million clones, roughly 95% found once. The material sequenced was naive CD4+ T cells sorted from blood. The origin of the receptors is a young man in good health. CDR3s include the opening cysteine and the closing phenylalanine or tryptophan. Size is omitted from some rows. Given values are once, few, many or a class for expanded clones.

V,J,size,length,CDR3
TRBV12-5,TRBJ2-7,NA,15,CASGLGLAGAYEQYF
TRBV5-1,TRBJ2-1,NA,16,CASSLLASGSYNEQFF
TRBV10-2,TRBJ1-6,once,16,CASRGRTGADNSPLHF
TRBV7-9,TRBJ2-4,NA,16,CASSLAREREVNIQYF
TRBV18,TRBJ2-3,NA,14,CASSPPGLTDTQYF
TRBV7-8,TRBJ2-3,NA,17,CASSPTFISGNTDTQYF
TRBV28,TRBJ2-2,NA,15,CASSLGQPNTGELFF
TRBV2,TRBJ2-3,NA,17,CASSEARGGLAADTQYF
TRBV27,TRBJ2-5,NA,15,CASSLLAGALETQYF
TRBV5-4,TRBJ1-6,NA,12,CASSVGRPPLHF
TRBV6-5,TRBJ2-1,NA,13,CASSASTGNEQFF
TRBV5-1,TRBJ2-6,NA,17,CASSATAITSGANVLTF
TRBV5-1,TRBJ1-2,NA,13,CASSSATGSGYTF
TRBV5-1,TRBJ2-7,NA,15,CASSFSGISQQGQYF
TRBV11-2,TRBJ1-3,NA,17,CASSFSQTSGSGNTIYF
TRBV6-6,TRBJ1-2,NA,16,CASSSQPGQGDYGYTF
TRBV11-2,TRBJ1-1,NA,14,CASSLGRKNTEAFF
TRBV10-3,TRBJ1-2,NA,14,CAISEQGGFGGYTF
TRBV7-6,TRBJ2-5,NA,14,CASSFGTLQETQYF
TRBV2,TRBJ1-4,NA,13,CATGQGGGEKLFF
TRBV5-4,TRBJ2-4,NA,13,CASSPETENIQYF
TRBV4-1,TRBJ2-3,NA,20,CASSPWASGALRLSTDTQYF
TRBV6-1,TRBJ1-1,NA,14,CASTWAGLNTEAFF
TRBV10-1,TRBJ1-6,NA,17,CASRSPIRSSYNSPLHF
TRBV9,TRBJ1-6,NA,14,CASSSSVKNSPLHF
TRBV11-2,TRBJ2-7,NA,13,CASSFPEGYEQYF
TRBV30,TRBJ1-2,NA,14,CAWTPTALGYGYTF
TRBV9,TRBJ1-4,NA,15,CASSVGGDPNEKLFF
TRBV19,TRBJ1-5,NA,15,CASSIPDRGNQPQHF
TRBV10-3,TRBJ2-1,NA,15,CAISVGSGNYNEQFF
TRBV19,TRBJ1-2,NA,16,CASSIAQGAKYYGYTF
TRBV2,TRBJ1-5,NA,16,CASRFSGTGGNQPQHF
TRBV6-1,TRBJ2-5,NA,14,CASSEDRGFGTQYF
TRBV2,TRBJ2-6,once,15,CASSEGHAGANVLTF
TRBV18,TRBJ2-2,NA,16,CASSPPGTANTGELFF
TRBV21-1,TRBJ1-2,NA,15,CASSKDNHHNYGYTF
TRBV19,TRBJ1-1,NA,13,CASAGQGLTEAFF